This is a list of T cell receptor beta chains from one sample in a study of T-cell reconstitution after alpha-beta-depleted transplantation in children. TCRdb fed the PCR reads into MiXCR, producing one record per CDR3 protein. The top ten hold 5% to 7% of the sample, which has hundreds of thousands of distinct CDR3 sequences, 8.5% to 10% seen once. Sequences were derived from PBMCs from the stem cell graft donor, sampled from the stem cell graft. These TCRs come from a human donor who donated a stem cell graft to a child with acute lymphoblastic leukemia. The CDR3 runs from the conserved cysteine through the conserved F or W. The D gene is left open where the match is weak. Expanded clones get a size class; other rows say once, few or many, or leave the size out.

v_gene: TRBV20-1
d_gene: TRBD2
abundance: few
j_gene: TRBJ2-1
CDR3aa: CSASRKLAGGYNEQFF
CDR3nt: TGCAGTGCTAGCCGAAAACTAGCGGGGGGGTACAATGAGCAGTTCTTC

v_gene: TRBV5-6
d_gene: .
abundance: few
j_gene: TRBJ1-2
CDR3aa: CASSLGTAPFYGYTF
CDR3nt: TGTGCCAGCAGCTTGGGGACAGCCCCGTTCTATGGCTACACCTTC

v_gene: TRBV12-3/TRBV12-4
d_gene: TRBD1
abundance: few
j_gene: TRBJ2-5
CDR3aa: CASSPDRGESAVGETQYF
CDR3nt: TGTGCCAGCAGTCCTGACAGGGGGGAATCGGCTGTTGGAGAGACCCAGTACTTC

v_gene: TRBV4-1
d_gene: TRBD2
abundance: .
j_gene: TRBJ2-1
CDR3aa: CASSQERVAGGLPSYNEQFF
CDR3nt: TGCGCCAGCAGCCAAGAAAGGGTAGCGGGGGGCCTACCCTCCTACAATGAGCAGTTCTTC

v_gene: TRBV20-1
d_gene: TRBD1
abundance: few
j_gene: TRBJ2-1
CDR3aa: CSAIEGPGTGSYNEQFF
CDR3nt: TGCAGTGCTATAGAGGGCCCCGGGACAGGGTCCTACAATGAGCAGTTCTTC

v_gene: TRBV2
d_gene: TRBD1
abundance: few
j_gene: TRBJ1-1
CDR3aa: CASITPGTGGGTEAFF
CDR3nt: TGTGCCAGCATTACTCCCGGGACAGGGGGCGGCACTGAAGCTTTCTTT

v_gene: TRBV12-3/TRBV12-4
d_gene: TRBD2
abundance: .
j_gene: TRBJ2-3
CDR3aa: CASSPPGLAGGLGADTQYF
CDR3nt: TGTGCCAGCAGTCCACCGGGACTAGCGGGGGGACTGGGGGCAGATACGCAGTATTTT

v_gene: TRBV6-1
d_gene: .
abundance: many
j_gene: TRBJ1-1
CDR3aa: CASSPGQMNTEAFF
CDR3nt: TGTGCCAGCAGCCCAGGACAGATGAACACTGAAGCTTTCTTT

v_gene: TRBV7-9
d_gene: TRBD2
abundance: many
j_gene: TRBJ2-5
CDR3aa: CASSPYSGGPKETQYF
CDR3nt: TGTGCCAGCAGCCCTTACAGCGGGGGGCCTAAAGAGACCCAGTACTTC

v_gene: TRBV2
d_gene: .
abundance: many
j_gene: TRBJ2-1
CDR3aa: CASSEWEESYNEQFF
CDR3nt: TGTGCCAGCAGTGAATGGGAGGAATCCTACAATGAGCAGTTCTTC

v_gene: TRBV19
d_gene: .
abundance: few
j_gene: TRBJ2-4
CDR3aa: CASKGELAKNIQYF
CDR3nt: TGTGCCAGCAAGGGGGAACTGGCCAAAAACATTCAGTACTTC

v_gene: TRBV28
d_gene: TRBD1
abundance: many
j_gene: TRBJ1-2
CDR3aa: CASRRGTGESYGYTF
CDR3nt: TGTGCCAGCAGAAGAGGGACAGGGGAGTCTTATGGCTACACCTTC

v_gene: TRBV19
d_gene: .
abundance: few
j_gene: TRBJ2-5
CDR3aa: CASSIALQETQYF
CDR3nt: TGTGCCAGTAGCATAGCGCTCCAAGAGACCCAGTACTTC

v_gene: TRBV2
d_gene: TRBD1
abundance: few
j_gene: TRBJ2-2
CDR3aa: CASLNDRVVTGELFF
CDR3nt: TGTGCCAGCCTAAACGACAGGGTCGTCACCGGGGAGCTGTTTTTT

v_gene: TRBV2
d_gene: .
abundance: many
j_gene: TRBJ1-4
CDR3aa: CASNVATNEKLFF
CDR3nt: TGTGCCAGCAATGTCGCAACTAATGAAAAACTGTTTTTT

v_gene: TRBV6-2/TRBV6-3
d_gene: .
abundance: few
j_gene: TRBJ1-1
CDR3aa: CASSYSQGLNTEAFF
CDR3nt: TGTGCCAGCAGTTACTCGCAGGGGTTGAACACTGAAGCTTTCTTT

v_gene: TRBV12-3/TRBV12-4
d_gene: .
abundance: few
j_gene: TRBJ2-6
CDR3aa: CASSIHSGANVLTF
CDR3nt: TGTGCCAGCAGTATCCACTCTGGGGCCAACGTCCTGACTTTC

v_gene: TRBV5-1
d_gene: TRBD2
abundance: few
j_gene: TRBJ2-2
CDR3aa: CASSLLAGLDTGELFF
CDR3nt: TGCGCCAGCAGCTTGCTAGCGGGGTTGGACACCGGGGAGCTGTTTTTT

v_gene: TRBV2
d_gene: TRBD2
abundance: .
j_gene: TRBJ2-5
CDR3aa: CASGASGGQETQYF
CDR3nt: TGTGCCAGCGGCGCTAGCGGGGGGCAAGAGACCCAGTACTTC

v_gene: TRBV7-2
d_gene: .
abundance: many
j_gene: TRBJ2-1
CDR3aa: CASSLAPPGEQFF
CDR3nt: TGTGCCAGCAGCTTAGCCCCCCCCGGGGAGCAGTTCTTC

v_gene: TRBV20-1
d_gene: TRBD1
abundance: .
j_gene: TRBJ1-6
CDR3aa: CCARDSDRADYNSPLHF
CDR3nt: TGCTGTGCTAGAGATTCGGACAGGGCAGACTATAATTCACCCCTCCACTTT

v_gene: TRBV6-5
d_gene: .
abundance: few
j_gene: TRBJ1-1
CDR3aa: CASSYSFGAGDTEAFF
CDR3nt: TGTGCCAGCAGTTACTCGTTCGGGGCAGGGGACACTGAAGCTTTCTTT

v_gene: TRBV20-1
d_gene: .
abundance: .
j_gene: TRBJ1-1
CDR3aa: CSARRARGDTEAFF
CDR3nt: TGCAGTGCTAGAAGAGCACGGGGAGACACTGAAGCTTTCTTT

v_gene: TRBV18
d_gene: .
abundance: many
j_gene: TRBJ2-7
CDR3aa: CASSPGLEAYEQYF
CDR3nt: TGTGCCAGCTCACCAGGTCTGGAAGCCTACGAGCAGTACTTC

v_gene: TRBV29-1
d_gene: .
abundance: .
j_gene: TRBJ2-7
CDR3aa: CSVAGLNEQYF
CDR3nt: TGCAGCGTTGCTGGACTGAACGAGCAGTACTTC

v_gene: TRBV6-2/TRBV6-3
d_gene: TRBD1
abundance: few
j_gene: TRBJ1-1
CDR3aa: CASRSIGQDEAFF
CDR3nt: TGTGCCAGCAGATCGATCGGACAGGATGAAGCTTTCTTT

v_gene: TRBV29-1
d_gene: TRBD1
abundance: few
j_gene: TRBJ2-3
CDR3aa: CSVHRGNTQYF
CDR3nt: TGCAGCGTCCACAGGGGGAATACGCAGTATTTT

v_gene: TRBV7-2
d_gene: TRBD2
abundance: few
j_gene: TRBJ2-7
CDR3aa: CASSPGLAFSYEQYF
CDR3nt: TGTGCCAGCAGCCCGGGACTAGCCTTTTCCTACGAGCAGTACTTC

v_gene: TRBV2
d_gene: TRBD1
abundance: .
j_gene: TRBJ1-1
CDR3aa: CASNSDRATEAFF
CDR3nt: TGTGCCAGCAACTCGGACAGGGCCACTGAAGCTTTCTTT

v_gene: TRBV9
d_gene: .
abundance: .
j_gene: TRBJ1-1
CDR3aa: CASSVEGLNTEAFF
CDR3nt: TGTGCCAGCAGCGTAGAGGGATTGAACACTGAAGCTTTCTTT

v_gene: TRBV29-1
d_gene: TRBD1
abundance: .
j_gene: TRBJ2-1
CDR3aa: CSVPGLPGTGGSYNEQFF
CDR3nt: TGCAGCGTCCCAGGGCTTCCCGGGACAGGGGGTTCTTACAATGAGCAGTTCTTC

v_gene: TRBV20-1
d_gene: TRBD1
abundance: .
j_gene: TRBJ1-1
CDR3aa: CSAREEGAFTEAFF
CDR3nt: TGCAGTGCTAGAGAGGAGGGGGCGTTCACTGAAGCTTTCTTT

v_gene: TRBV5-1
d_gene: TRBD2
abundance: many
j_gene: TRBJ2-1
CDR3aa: CASSQTSGGAYEQFF
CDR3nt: TGCGCCAGCAGCCAGACTAGCGGGGGGGCTTATGAGCAGTTCTTC

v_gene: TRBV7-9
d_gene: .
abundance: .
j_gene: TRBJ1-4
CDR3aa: CASRQLMGNEKLFF
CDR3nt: TGTGCCAGCAGACAATTAATGGGGAATGAAAAACTGTTTTTT

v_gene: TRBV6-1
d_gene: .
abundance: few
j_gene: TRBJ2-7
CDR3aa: CASTPEGMGYEQYF
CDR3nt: TGTGCCAGCACCCCCGAGGGGATGGGCTACGAGCAGTACTTC

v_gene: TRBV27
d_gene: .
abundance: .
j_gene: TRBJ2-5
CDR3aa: CASSPPSRGLETQYF
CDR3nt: TGTGCCAGCAGCCCCCCCTCTCGGGGGTTAGAGACCCAGTACTTC

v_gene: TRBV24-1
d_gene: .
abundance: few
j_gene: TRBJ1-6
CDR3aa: CATSDSSQGSYNSPLHF
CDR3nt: TGTGCCACCAGTGATTCCTCCCAGGGATCCTATAATTCACCCCTCCACTTT

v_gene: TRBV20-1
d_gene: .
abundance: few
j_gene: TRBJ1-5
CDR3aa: CSASPHSYQPQHF
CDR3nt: TGCAGTGCTAGTCCACATAGTTATCAGCCCCAGCATTTT

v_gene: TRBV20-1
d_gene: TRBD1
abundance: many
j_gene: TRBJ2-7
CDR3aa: CSARKTGGNYEQYF
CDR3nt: TGCAGTGCTAGAAAGACAGGGGGCAACTACGAGCAGTACTTC

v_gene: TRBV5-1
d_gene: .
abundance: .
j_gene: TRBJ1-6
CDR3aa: CASRERPSYNSPLHF
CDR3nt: TGCGCCAGCAGAGAGAGGCCCTCCTATAATTCACCCCTCCACTTT

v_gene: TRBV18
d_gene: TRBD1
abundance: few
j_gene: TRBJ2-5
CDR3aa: CASSPLTGEETQYF
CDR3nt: TGTGCCAGCTCACCATTGACAGGGGAGGAGACCCAGTACTTC

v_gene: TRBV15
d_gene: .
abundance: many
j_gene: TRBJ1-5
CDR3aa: CATSRGAGQPQHF
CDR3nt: TGTGCCACCAGCAGAGGGGCGGGCCAGCCCCAGCATTTT

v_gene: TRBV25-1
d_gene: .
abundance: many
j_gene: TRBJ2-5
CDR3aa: CASSPGGETQYF
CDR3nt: TGTGCCAGCAGCCCAGGAGGAGAGACCCAGTACTTC

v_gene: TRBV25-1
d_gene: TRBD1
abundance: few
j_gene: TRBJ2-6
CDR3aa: CASWDRGGSGANVLTF
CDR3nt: TGTGCCAGCTGGGACAGGGGGGGCTCTGGGGCCAACGTCCTGACTTTC

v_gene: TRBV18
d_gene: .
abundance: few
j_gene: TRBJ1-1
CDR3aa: CASSPKTENTEAFF
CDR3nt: TGTGCCAGCTCCCCGAAGACAGAGAACACTGAAGCTTTCTTT

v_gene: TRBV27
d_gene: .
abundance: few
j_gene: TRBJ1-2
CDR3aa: CASSFGATTEGYTF
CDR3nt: TGTGCCAGCAGTTTTGGGGCGACAACTGAAGGCTACACCTTC

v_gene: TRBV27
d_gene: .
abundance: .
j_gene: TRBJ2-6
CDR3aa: CASSFQARTLGGANVLTF
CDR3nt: TGTGCCAGCAGTTTTCAGGCCAGGACCTTAGGTGGGGCCAACGTCCTGACTTTC

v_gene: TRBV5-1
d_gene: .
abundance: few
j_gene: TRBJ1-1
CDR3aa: CASSLNLQTTEAFF
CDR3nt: TGCGCCAGCAGCTTGAACCTCCAAACAACTGAAGCTTTCTTT

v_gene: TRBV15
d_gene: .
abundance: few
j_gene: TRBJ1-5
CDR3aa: CATSRDRTSQPQHF
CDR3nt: TGTGCCACCAGCAGAGACAGGACGAGTCAGCCCCAGCATTTT

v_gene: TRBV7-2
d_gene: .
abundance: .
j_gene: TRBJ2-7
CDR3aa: CASTLGTFSYEQYF
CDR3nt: TGTGCCAGCACCCTAGGTACCTTCTCCTACGAGCAGTACTTC

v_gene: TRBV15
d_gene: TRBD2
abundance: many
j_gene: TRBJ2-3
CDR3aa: CATSRVGLRESTDTQYF
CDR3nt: TGTGCCACCAGCAGAGTAGGATTGCGGGAGAGCACAGATACGCAGTATTTT

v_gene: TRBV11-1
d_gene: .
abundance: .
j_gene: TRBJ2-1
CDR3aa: CASSFSQDLEQFF
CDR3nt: TGTGCCAGCAGCTTTAGTCAGGATTTGGAGCAGTTCTTC

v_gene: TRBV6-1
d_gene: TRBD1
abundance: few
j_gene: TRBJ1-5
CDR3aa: CASSLGTGMNQPQHF
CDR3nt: TGTGCCAGCAGCCTTGGGACAGGGATGAATCAGCCCCAGCATTTT

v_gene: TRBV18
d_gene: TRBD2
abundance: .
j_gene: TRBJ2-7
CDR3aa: CASSPPGAGELGEQYF
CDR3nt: TGTGCCAGCTCACCACCTGGGGCGGGGGAGTTGGGCGAGCAGTACTTC

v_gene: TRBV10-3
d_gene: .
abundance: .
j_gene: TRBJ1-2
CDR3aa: CAFSGDNYGYTF
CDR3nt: TGTGCCTTCTCTGGGGATAACTATGGCTACACCTTC